This T cell receptor (beta chain) was identified in a study of T cells in Graves' hyperthyroidism and ophthalmopathy. Study-level results: Within blood appeared most thyroid clonotypes that had expanded above 0.001. Ophthalmopathy could be told apart from stable hyperthyroidism with a 13 V-J model.

This clonotype has a count of ten or more. Its antigen is currently unknown. The investigators amplified TCR beta CDR3 regions from RNA transcripts. A first-round RT-PCR of the TCR CDR3 used the HTBI primer set. TCRdb re-analysed the multiplex PCR reads in MiXCR, keeping a single row per CDR3 protein. This sample has approximately 250,000 distinct CDR3 sequences; about 24% occur once, and the top ten carry about a third. Patients having uncontrolled infection, another autoimmune disease, pregnancy or lactation were not included. Clinicians diagnosed patients from clinical symptoms, serum thyroxine and TRAb, thyroid ultrasound and orbital computed tomography. The specimen was blood. The TCR sequence derives from a woman aged 35 to 49 with Graves' ophthalmopathy.

CDR3 bases: TGTGCCAGCAGATCTAGCGGGAGTGGCACCGGGGAGCTGTTTTTT. Encoded protein: CASRSSGSGTGELFF. The chain joins TRBV6-4 to TRBJ2-2; 10 positions match TRBD2. Germline V gene data show CDR1 as MRHNA and CDR2 as SNTAGT. This CDR3 comprises 15 residues. Trimming at V came to 6 bases and at J to 4 bases, leaving 5 bases not matched to a gene.